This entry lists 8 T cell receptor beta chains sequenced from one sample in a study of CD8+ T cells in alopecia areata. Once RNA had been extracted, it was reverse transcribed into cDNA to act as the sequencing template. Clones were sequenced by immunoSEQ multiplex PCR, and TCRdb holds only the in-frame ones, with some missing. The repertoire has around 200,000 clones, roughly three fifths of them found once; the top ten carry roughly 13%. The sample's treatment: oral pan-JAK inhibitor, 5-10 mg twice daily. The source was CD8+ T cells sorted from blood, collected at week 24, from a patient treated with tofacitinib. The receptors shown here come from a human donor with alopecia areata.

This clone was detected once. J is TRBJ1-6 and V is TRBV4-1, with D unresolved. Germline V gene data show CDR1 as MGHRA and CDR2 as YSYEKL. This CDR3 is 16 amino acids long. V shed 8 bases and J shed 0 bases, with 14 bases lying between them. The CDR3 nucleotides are TGCGCCAGCGGCGACGAAGGGAGCTCCTATAATTCACCCCTCCACTTT. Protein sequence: CASGDEGSSYNSPLHF.

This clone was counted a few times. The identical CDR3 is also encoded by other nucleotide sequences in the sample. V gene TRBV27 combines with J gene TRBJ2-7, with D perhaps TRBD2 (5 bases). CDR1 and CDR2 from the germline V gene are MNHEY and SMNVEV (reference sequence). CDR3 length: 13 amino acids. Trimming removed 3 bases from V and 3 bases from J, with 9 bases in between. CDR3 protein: CASSLSGLYEQYF. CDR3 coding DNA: TGTGCCAGCAGTTTGTCCGGACTCTACGAGCAGTACTTC.

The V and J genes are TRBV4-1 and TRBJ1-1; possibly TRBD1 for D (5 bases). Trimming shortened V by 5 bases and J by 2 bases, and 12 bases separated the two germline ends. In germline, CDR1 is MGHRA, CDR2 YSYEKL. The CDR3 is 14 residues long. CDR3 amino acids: CASSVPGTNTEAFF. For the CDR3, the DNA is TGCGCCAGCAGCGTACCTGGGACCAACACTGAAGCTTTCTTT.

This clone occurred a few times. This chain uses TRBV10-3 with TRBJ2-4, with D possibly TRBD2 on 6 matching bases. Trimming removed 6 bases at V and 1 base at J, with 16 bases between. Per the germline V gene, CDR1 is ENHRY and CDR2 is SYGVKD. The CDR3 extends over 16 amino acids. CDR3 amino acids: CAISTLPAGAKNIQYF. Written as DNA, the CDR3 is TGTGCCATCAGCACTCTCCCGGCGGGGGCCAAAAACATTCAGTACTTC.

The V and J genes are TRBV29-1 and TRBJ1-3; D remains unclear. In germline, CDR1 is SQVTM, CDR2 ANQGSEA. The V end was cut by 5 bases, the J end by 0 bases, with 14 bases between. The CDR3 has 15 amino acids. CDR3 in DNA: TGCAGCGTTTCTGGGGATCTATCCTCTGGAAACACCATATATTTT. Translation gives CSVSGDLSSGNTIYF. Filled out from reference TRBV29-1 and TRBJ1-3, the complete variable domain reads SAVISQKPSRDICQRGTSLTIQCQVDSQVTMMFWYRQQPGQSLTLIATANQGSEATYESGFVIDKFPISRPNLTFSTLTVSNMSPEDSSIYLCSVSGDLSSGNTIYFGEGSWLTVV.

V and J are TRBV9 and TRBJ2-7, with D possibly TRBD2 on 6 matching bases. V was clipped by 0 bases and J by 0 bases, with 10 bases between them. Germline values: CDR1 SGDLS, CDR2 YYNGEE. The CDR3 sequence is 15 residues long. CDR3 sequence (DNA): TGTGCCAGCAGCGTAGGAAGCGGGTTCTCCTACGAGCAGTACTTC. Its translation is CASSVGSGFSYEQYF.

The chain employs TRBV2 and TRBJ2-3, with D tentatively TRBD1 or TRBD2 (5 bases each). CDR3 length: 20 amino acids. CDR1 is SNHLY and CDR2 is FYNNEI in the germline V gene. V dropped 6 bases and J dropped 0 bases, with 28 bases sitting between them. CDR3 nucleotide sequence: TGTGCCAGCAGATGGGACCCCAACCGGGATGGCGGACGAAGCACAGATACGCAGTATTTT. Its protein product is CASRWDPNRDGGRSTDTQYF. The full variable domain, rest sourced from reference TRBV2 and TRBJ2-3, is EPEVTQTPSHQVTQMGQEVILRCVPISNHLYFYWYRQILGQKVEFLVSFYNNEISEKSEIFDDQFSVERPDGSNFTLKIRSTKLEDSAMYFCASRWDPNRDGGRSTDTQYFGPGTRLTVL.

CDR3 loop: CASSQLRQGFEQFF. For the CDR3, the DNA is TGCGCCAGCAGCCAACTAAGACAGGGGTTTGAGCAGTTCTTC. V gene TRBV5-1 combines with J gene TRBJ2-1, with 8 bases matching TRBD1. Germline CDR1 SGHRS, CDR2 YFSETQ. After removal of 4 bases from V and 9 bases from J, the junction contained 9 bases not matched to a gene. CDR3 length: 14 amino acids.